This T cell receptor (beta chain) was recorded in a study of blood T cell repertoires in COVID-19. This clone has just a few counts. Only in-frame clones appear in the TCRdb table, and some are missing; sequencing was by immunoSEQ multiplex PCR. Of a few hundred thousand clones listed, 86% are singletons. The sequence was collected from a man aged 18-30 years with active or convalescent COVID-19. The sequenced material came from peripheral blood.

CDR3 DNA: TGTGCCAGCAGTTTGGGCAGGGGAGGGGAGACCCAGTACTTC. Translating gives CASSLGRGGETQYF. This chain connects TRBV27 to TRBJ2-5; maybe TRBD2 (7 bases). Germline CDR1 and CDR2: MNHEY and SMNVEV (reference sequence). V lost 3 bases, J lost 5 bases, and 13 bases lay in between. The CDR3 has 14 amino acids.